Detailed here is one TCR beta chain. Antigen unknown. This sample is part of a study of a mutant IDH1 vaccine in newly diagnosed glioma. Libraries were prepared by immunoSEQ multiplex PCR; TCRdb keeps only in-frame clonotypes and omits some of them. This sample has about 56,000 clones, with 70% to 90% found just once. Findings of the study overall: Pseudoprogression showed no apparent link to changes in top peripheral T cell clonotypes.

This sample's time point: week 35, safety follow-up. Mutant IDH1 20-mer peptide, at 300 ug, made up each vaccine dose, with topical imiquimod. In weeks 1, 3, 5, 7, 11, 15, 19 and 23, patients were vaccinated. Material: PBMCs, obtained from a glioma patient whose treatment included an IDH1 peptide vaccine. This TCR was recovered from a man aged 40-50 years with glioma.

The CDR3 here is CASELAGVYEQFF. For the CDR3, the DNA is TGTGCCAGCGAGCTAGCGGGAGTCTATGAGCAGTTCTTC. The V gene is TRBV6-6, the J gene TRBJ2-1, with TRBD2 matching 10 bases. Germline V gene data show CDR1 as MNHNY and CDR2 as SVGAGI (reference sequence). The J segment lost 8 bases and the V segment lost 8 bases, leaving 6 bases of the junction unmatched. This CDR3 has 13 residues.